A selection of T cell receptor beta chains follows, all from one sample in a study of T cell responses to AZD1222 COVID-19 vaccine. Clones were sequenced by immunoSEQ multiplex PCR, and TCRdb holds only the in-frame ones, with some missing. Among 100,000 or so clones listed, 70% to 90% were seen once. The material was peripheral blood, obtained on day 0 of MenACWY control vaccination. These receptors all stem from an adult in good health. Each CDR3 is given with its conserved first and last residue. Each record gives: CDR3 DNA, CDR3 protein, V gene, D gene, J gene, clone size. The D gene is left open where the match is weak. The size of a clone is reported for some rows only, either as once, few or many, or as a class for expanded clones.

DNA: TGTGCCAGCAGCCTACCGGGACAGGGGGGCTACACCTTC; CDR3: CASSLPGQGGYTF; V: TRBV5-4; D: TRBD1; J: TRBJ1-2; size: once
DNA: TGTGCCAGCAGACCGGGGATAATCACAGATACGCAGTATTTT; CDR3: CASRPGIITDTQYF; V: TRBV6-5; D: NA; J: TRBJ2-3; size: NA
DNA: TGTGCCACCAGCAGAGACCTCGGGAGCACAGATACGCAGTATTTT; CDR3: CATSRDLGSTDTQYF; V: TRBV15; D: NA; J: TRBJ2-3; size: NA
DNA: TGCAGCGTTGAGGTGGGGGCGGTGGGAGATACGCAGTATTTT; CDR3: CSVEVGAVGDTQYF; V: TRBV29-1; D: NA; J: TRBJ2-3; size: NA
DNA: TGTGCCAGCAGCCCGCGGGGGAACGGAGGCTACACCTTC; CDR3: CASSPRGNGGYTF; V: TRBV5-8; D: NA; J: TRBJ1-2; size: few
DNA: TGTGCCAGCAGGGTCCTGGGGCGGAACAGGAGGGCTTTCTTT; CDR3: CASRVLGRNRRAFF; V: TRBV2; D: NA; J: TRBJ1-1; size: NA
DNA: TGCGCCAGCAGCTTGGTCAGAGCTGACACCGGGGAGCTGTTTTTT; CDR3: CASSLVRADTGELFF; V: TRBV5-1; D: NA; J: TRBJ2-2; size: NA
DNA: TGTGCCACCAGTGGGGGGGCTTGGAACACCGGGGAGCTGTTTTTT; CDR3: CATSGGAWNTGELFF; V: TRBV15; D: NA; J: TRBJ2-2; size: NA
DNA: TGTGCCAGCAGGCAGCACTACGAGCAGTACTTC; CDR3: CASRQHYEQYF; V: TRBV2; D: NA; J: TRBJ2-7; size: NA
DNA: TGTGCCAGCAGTTTATTGGGACCAGACACTGAAGCTTTCTTT; CDR3: CASSLLGPDTEAFF; V: TRBV27; D: NA; J: TRBJ1-1; size: NA
DNA: TGCGCCAGCAGCCAGAACACAGGGGCCTCTCAGCCCCAGCATTTT; CDR3: CASSQNTGASQPQHF; V: TRBV4-3; D: TRBD1; J: TRBJ1-5; size: NA
DNA: TGTGCCAGCAGTCCATCGACGACGTGGGAGCAGTACTTC; CDR3: CASSPSTTWEQYF; V: TRBV28; D: NA; J: TRBJ2-7; size: NA
DNA: TGCGCCAGCAGCCAGATCTCTCCGGGACAGGATAATTCACCCCTCCACTTT; CDR3: CASSQISPGQDNSPLHF; V: TRBV4-3; D: TRBD1; J: TRBJ1-6; size: once
DNA: TGCGCCAGCAGCCTGAGGGGTCATAGCAATCAGCCCCAGCATTTT; CDR3: CASSLRGHSNQPQHF; V: TRBV4-1; D: NA; J: TRBJ1-5; size: NA
DNA: TGCGCCAGCAGCCGAGAAATTAATGAGCAGTTCTTC; CDR3: CASSREINEQFF; V: TRBV5-1; D: NA; J: TRBJ2-1; size: NA
DNA: TGTGCCAGCTCCCGGGTAACGGCCTCAAGCTCCTATAATTCACCCCTCCACTTT; CDR3: CASSRVTASSSYNSPLHF; V: TRBV18; D: NA; J: TRBJ1-6; size: once
DNA: TGTGCCAGCAGTTTTCATGTAGACCTAATAACTTTCTTT; CDR3: CASSFHVDLITFF; V: TRBV28; D: NA; J: TRBJ1-1; size: NA
DNA: TGCGCCAGCAGTGAATCCGGGGGCCGTGGCTACACCTTC; CDR3: CASSESGGRGYTF; V: TRBV10-1; D: NA; J: TRBJ1-2; size: NA
DNA: TGCGCCAGCTCGAGGGAACTCACCGGGGAGCTGTTTTTT; CDR3: CASSRELTGELFF; V: TRBV5-1; D: NA; J: TRBJ2-2; size: once
DNA: TGTGCCAGCAGTTTATATGGGGGTGGGGGACAGGGCACCGGGGAGCTGTTTTTT; CDR3: CASSLYGGGGQGTGELFF; V: TRBV27; D: TRBD1; J: TRBJ2-2; size: NA
DNA: TGTGCCAGCAGCCCCCAAGCCGGGAGACGCAATGAGCAGTTCTTC; CDR3: CASSPQAGRRNEQFF; V: TRBV7-8; D: NA; J: TRBJ2-1; size: NA
DNA: TGTGCCAGCAGCCCCGGACAGGGAGAGTACGAGCAGTACTTC; CDR3: CASSPGQGEYEQYF; V: TRBV11-1; D: TRBD1; J: TRBJ2-7; size: NA
DNA: TGTGCCACCAGCAGTTCCCCCAGAGGCGATGGCTACACCTTC; CDR3: CATSSSPRGDGYTF; V: TRBV15; D: NA; J: TRBJ1-2; size: NA
DNA: TGTGCCAGCAGCTTAATGACTAGCGGGAACTCAGATACGCAGTATTTT; CDR3: CASSLMTSGNSDTQYF; V: TRBV11-2; D: TRBD2; J: TRBJ2-3; size: NA